This TCR beta chain emerged from a study of blood T cell repertoires in COVID-19. With 3 bases clipped from V and 3 bases from J, the junction kept 9 bases outside the gene matches. This CDR3 is built from 18 residues. Germline CDR1 reads SGHVS; CDR2 reads FQNEAQ. Data came from immunoSEQ multiplex PCR; TCRdb stores just in-frame clones and leaves some out. This sample has fewer than 400,000 clones; 80% to 90% occur once, and the top ten carry about 10%. The source of this sequence is a woman aged 45 to 65 who had recovered from COVID-19. The V and J genes are TRBV7-8 and TRBJ2-6; 9 bases line up with TRBD1. Sequenced: PBMCs or T cells enriched from blood (not recorded which). CDR3 in amino acids: CASSFLTGGFGGANVLTF. The CDR3 coding sequence is TGTGCCAGCAGCTTCTTGACAGGGGGGTTTGGTGGGGCCAACGTCCTGACTTTC.